Below, 32 T cell receptor beta chains from the same sample are listed, as sequenced in a study of T cell repertoires in cytomegalovirus infection (dated by TCRdb to the late 2010s). The run used an Illumina HiSeq 1500. TCRdb trimmed the raw reads at Q25, called clones with MiXCR and kept productive beta chains. CDR3 protein sequences are deduplicated, and each keeps its most common genes and DNA. This sample holds 250,000 to 300,000 distinct CDR3 sequences; roughly an eighth were observed only once. The ten largest clones represent roughly 8.9% of the sample. Sequencing input: PBMCs. All receptors come from a human donor in good health (CMV status not recorded). Some clones in this sample may be carry-over from other donors' samples.

This chain uses TRBV20-1 with TRBJ1-5; D ambiguous. The CDR3 totals 13 residues. CDR1 is DFQATT and CDR2 is SNEGSKA in the germline V gene (reference sequence). The V gene lost 0 bases and the J gene lost 7 bases, with 10 bases spanning the gap. The CDR3 loop is CSARDLVGQPQHF. DNA of the CDR3: TGCAGTGCTAGAGATCTTGTGGGCCAGCCCCAGCATTTT.

V usage is TRBV5-1 and J usage is TRBJ1-2, with D unclear. This CDR3 is 13 amino acids long. Trimming shortened V by 4 bases and J by 0 bases, and 7 bases separated the two germline ends. Per the germline V gene, CDR1 is SGHRS and CDR2 is YFSETQ. The CDR3 nucleotides are TGCGCCAGCAGCGCCGAGCCTAACTATGGCTACACCTTC. Translation gives CASSAEPNYGYTF.

The table lists this clonotype with a few counts. This chain joins TRBV28 and TRBJ2-7; unclear D gene. Trimming pared 8 bases from V and 7 bases from J, leaving 12 bases between. This CDR3 contains 11 residues. The germline V gene has CDR1 MDHEN and CDR2 SYDVKM. CDR3 loop: CASGLLVEQYF. In DNA, the CDR3 is TGTGCCAGCGGGCTATTGGTTGAGCAGTACTTC.

The chain joins TRBV10-3 to TRBJ1-2; 8 bases map to TRBD1. Germline CDR1 reads ENHRY; CDR2 reads SYGVKD. Unmatched junction bases numbered 5, after V lost 3 bases and J lost 5 bases. This CDR3 spans 14 amino acids. The CDR3 is CAISEDGDRYGYTF. The CDR3 DNA reads as TGTGCCATCAGTGAAGACGGGGACAGGTATGGCTACACCTTC.

This sequence joins TRBV5-3 and TRBJ1-2; a possible D gene is TRBD1 (5 bases). TRBV5-3 falls under the ORF class, with uncertain function. The CDR3 covers 14 residues. V was pared by 6 bases and J by 3 bases, with 15 bases between. CDR3: CARIPPGRHYGYTF. The CDR3 DNA is TGTGCCAGAATACCCCCGGGACGGCACTATGGCTACACCTTC.

In its sample, this clonotype was seen many times. The rearrangement links TRBV27 to TRBJ1-2; 12 nucleotides line up with TRBD1. The germline V gene has CDR1 MNHEY and CDR2 SMNVEV (reference sequence). CDR3 length: 16 residues. Germline trimming cut 5 bases from V and 8 bases from J; bases unmatched to any gene: 12. As DNA, the CDR3 is TGTGCCAGCAGTATGCTTTCCGGGACAGGGGGCTCGGGCTACACCTTC. As protein: CASSMLSGTGGSGYTF.

This clonotype was seen a few times. This chain links TRBV20-1 with TRBJ1-3; tentative D call: TRBD1 (5 bases). Germline V gene lookup returns CDR1 DFQATT and CDR2 SNEGSKA (reference sequence). Trimming took 5 bases from V and 3 from J, leaving 17 bases between them. The CDR3 runs 15 residues. The CDR3 loop is CSAGRVGGDGNTIYF. The CDR3 nucleotides read TGCAGTGCTGGAAGAGTTGGGGGGGATGGAAACACCATATATTTT.

The chain has TRBV14 and TRBJ2-5, with TRBD2 matching over 7 bases. Germline CDR1 is SGHDN and CDR2 is FVKESK. The J segment lost 5 bases and the V segment lost 1 base, leaving 10 bases of the junction unmatched. This CDR3 region has 16 residues. In DNA form, the CDR3 reads TGTGCCAGCAGCCAAGGGATTAGACTAGCCGGGGAGACCCAGTACTTC. This encodes CASSQGIRLAGETQYF.

This clonotype was observed a handful of times. This sequence joins TRBV29-1 and TRBJ2-5; no definite D call. The CDR3 contains 10 residues. Germline CDR1 is SQVTM and CDR2 is ANQGSEA. Trimming took off 4 bases at V and 7 bases at J, with 7 bases between the two ends. The CDR3 DNA is TGCAGCGTTGGTCTGGCGACCCAGTACTTC. This codes for CSVGLATQYF.

On this clonotype: Without the conserved terminal phenylalanine or tryptophan, this CDR3 likely stems from a read error. The chain employs TRBV20-1 and TRBJ2-7; TRBD2 matches at 7 bases. The CDR3 sequence is 15 residues long. Trimming removed 1 base from V and 7 bases from J; junction bases left unmatched: 13. Germline-derived CDR1 and CDR2 are DFQATT and SNEGSKA (reference sequence). This CDR3 is CSARGLTGRTSEQYL. As DNA, the CDR3 is TGCAGTGCTAGAGGACTTACCGGGAGGACATCGGAGCAGTACTTA.

This clonotype was counted many times. The chain carries TRBV6-2 or TRBV6-3 and TRBJ1-5, with D possibly being TRBD1 (5 bases). Trimming pared 2 bases from V and 1 base from J, leaving 15 bases between. Germline V gene lookup returns CDR1 MNHEY and CDR2 SVGEGT. The CDR3 contains 17 residues. Here the CDR3 reads CASSYHQGGGSNQPQHF. The CDR3 coding sequence is TGTGCCAGCAGTTACCACCAGGGTGGAGGGAGCAATCAGCCCCAGCATTTT.

This clonotype was detected ten times or more. The rearrangement links TRBV7-9 to TRBJ1-1; the D is unclear. Trimming removed 5 bases from V and 0 bases from J, with 7 bases in between. This CDR3 comprises 13 residues. Germline loops: CDR1 SEHNR, CDR2 FQNEAQ (reference sequence). This chain's CDR3 is CASSHYMNTEAFF. CDR3 DNA sequence: TGTGCCAGCAGCCACTATATGAACACTGAAGCTTTCTTT.

This chain joins TRBV29-1 and TRBJ1-2, with 11 nucleotides matching TRBD1. Germline CDR1 and CDR2: SQVTM and ANQGSEA. The CDR3 totals 11 residues. Trimming removed 7 bases from V and 8 bases from J; junction bases left unmatched: 3. The CDR3 nucleotides are TGCAGCGGGACAGGGGGCGCAGGCTACACCTTC. As protein: CSGTGGAGYTF.

This rearrangement joins TRBV19 to TRBJ2-3, with TRBD2 identical over 8 bases. V lost 3 bases and J lost 0; bases outside the gene matches: 5. CDR3 size: 16 residues. Germline V gives CDR1 LNHDA, CDR2 SQIVND (reference sequence). The CDR3 DNA sequence: TGTGCCAGTAGTATGAGCGGGAGAGCTAGCACAGATACGCAGTATTTT. This sequence encodes CASSMSGRASTDTQYF. The full variable domain, with the rest looked up from reference TRBV19 and TRBJ2-3, is DGGITQSPKYLFRKEGQNVTLSCEQNLNHDAMYWYRQDPGQGLRLIYYSQIVNDFQKGDIAEGYSVSREKKESFPLTVTSAQKNPTAFYLCASSMSGRASTDTQYFGPGTRLTVL.

The rearrangement uses TRBV7-6 and TRBJ2-7, with D possibly being TRBD2 (6 bases). CDR1 and CDR2 from the germline V gene are SGHVS and FNYEAQ. Trimming stripped 7 bases from V and 6 bases from J, with 22 bases between. There are 15 residues in the CDR3. The CDR3 loop reads CASNPIGTPPREQYF. The CDR3 nucleotides are TGTGCCAGCAACCCAATCGGGACTCCACCTCGCGAGCAGTACTTC.

V usage is TRBV19 and J usage is TRBJ1-5, with 9 bases that match TRBD1. V dropped 11 bases and J dropped 2; count of bases not matched to a gene: 4. Per the germline V gene, CDR1 is LNHDA and CDR2 is SQIVND (reference sequence). The CDR3 spans 13 residues. CDR3 nucleotides: TGTGCCGTTTGGACAGGGGGCAATCAGCCCCAGCATTTT. Its translation: CAVWTGGNQPQHF.

The chain carries TRBV20-1 and TRBJ1-2; D remains unclear. The CDR3 loop spans 11 amino acids. Germline-derived CDR1 and CDR2 are DFQATT and SNEGSKA (reference sequence). The V end was cut by 2 bases, the J end by 11 bases, with 12 bases between. In DNA, the CDR3 is TGCAGTGCTAGACGGGAAGGGTCTTACACCTTC. It codes for CSARREGSYTF.

This clonotype was seen more than once but under ten times. The chain joins TRBV6-6 to TRBJ1-6, with D maybe TRBD1 (6 bases). This CDR3 is built from 17 residues. Deletions cut 0 bases from V and 7 bases from J, with 16 bases between. The germline CDR1 and CDR2 sequences are MNHNY and SVGAGI (reference sequence). The chain's CDR3 is CASSYSPQGLLNSPLHF. In DNA, the CDR3 is TGTGCCAGCAGTTACTCCCCACAGGGACTTTTGAATTCACCCCTCCACTTT.

The CDR3 reads CASSFAGGAEPQHF. CDR3 coding DNA: TGTGCCAGCAGCTTTGCGGGGGGCGCGGAGCCCCAGCATTTT. The rearrangement joins TRBV7-6 to TRBJ1-5; possibly TRBD1 for D (6 bases). CDR3 size: 14 residues. V lost 3 bases, J lost 8 bases, and 14 bases lay in between. From germline, CDR1 is SGHVS and CDR2 FNYEAQ.

This clonotype has a handful of counts. The chain links TRBV5-4 to TRBJ1-1, with D tentatively TRBD1 (5 bases). The CDR3 is 14 residues long. Between the trimmed V and J ends, which lost 1 base and 5 bases, there was a span of 12 bases. Germline CDR1 SGHNT, CDR2 YYREEE (reference sequence). CDR3 bases: TGTGCCAGCAGCTTGAGTTCCAGGGAGACTGAAGCTTTCTTT. Its translation: CASSLSSRETEAFF. Using reference TRBV5-4 and TRBJ1-1 for the parts outside the CDR3, the full variable domain is ETGVTQSPTHLIKTRGQQVTLRCSSQSGHNTVSWYQQALGQGPQFIFQYYREEENGRGNFPPRFSGLQFPNYSSELNVNALELDDSALYLCASSLSSRETEAFFGQGTRLTVV.

This clonotype has more than one count but fewer than ten. The genes are TRBV2 and TRBJ1-4; perhaps TRBD1 as D (5 bases). This CDR3 is built from 14 residues. Germline values: CDR1 SNHLY, CDR2 FYNNEI. The V end lost 5 bases, the J end lost 8 bases, and 15 bases lay between the germline ends. The CDR3 region is CASSSGTWEEKLFF. For the CDR3, the DNA is TGTGCCAGCAGTTCCGGGACCTGGGAGGAAAAACTGTTTTTT.

This clonotype has only a few counts. The V and J genes are TRBV14 and TRBJ2-1; D is tentatively TRBD1 or TRBD2 (5 bases each). The germline V gene has CDR1 SGHDN and CDR2 FVKESK. There are 15 residues in the CDR3. The V end was cut by 4 bases, the J end by 9 bases, with 19 bases between. CDR3 DNA: TGTGCCAGCAGCCCTCCCCTTAGGACTGGGGCTGAGCAGTTCTTC. Its translation: CASSPPLRTGAEQFF.

Worth noting for this clonotype: A much larger clone differs by one base, so this may be a read error. The chain combines TRBV11-2 with TRBJ1-5; 7 bases line up with TRBD1. The CDR3 covers 15 residues. Germline values: CDR1 SGHAT, CDR2 FQNNGV. With V trimmed by 7 bases and J by 2 bases, 8 bases remained unmatched. CDR3 region: CASILGQRGNQPQHF. CDR3 bases: TGTGCCAGCATCTTGGGACAGCGGGGCAATCAGCCCCAGCATTTT.

In this sample, this clonotype turned up once. A single base separates this from a much larger clone, so it may be a read error. The chain couples TRBV28 to TRBJ2-7; D is possibly TRBD1 (5 bases). The ends were cut back, 4 bases at V and 9 bases at J, with 16 bases in the middle. The CDR3 is made up of 13 amino acids. Germline CDR1 is MDHEN and CDR2 is SYDVKM. This chain's CDR3 is CASSWTRGWGQYF. Written as DNA, the CDR3 is TGTGCCAGCAGTTGGACAAGGGGATGGGGGCAGTACTTC.

This clonotype was picked up many times. The chain uses TRBV4-1 and TRBJ2-1, with 9 bases aligning to TRBD2. The CDR3 is 20 residues long. The junction had 15 bases not matched to a gene; V was cut back by 0 bases and J by 3 bases. CDR1 is MGHRA and CDR2 is YSYEKL in the germline V gene. CDR3 sequence (DNA): TGCGCCAGCAGCCAAGATAGTCTTTCTAGCGGGGCGCCCGGCTACAATGAGCAGTTCTTC. It yields the protein CASSQDSLSSGAPGYNEQFF.

The chain is built from TRBV9 and TRBJ2-1; 8 bases agree with TRBD2. Germline trimming cut 2 bases from V and 6 bases from J; bases unmatched to any gene: 4. CDR1 is SGDLS and CDR2 is YYNGEE in the germline V gene. The CDR3 is 14 amino acids. The CDR3 coding sequence is TGTGCCAGCAGCGTGGGACTAGGGGCCAATGAGCAGTTCTTC. Encoded protein: CASSVGLGANEQFF.

The chain is built from TRBV29-1 and TRBJ2-1, with D uncertain. The CDR3 is made up of 13 amino acids. Germline V gene lookup returns CDR1 SQVTM and CDR2 ANQGSEA. Trimming removed 5 bases at V and 0 bases at J, with 8 bases between. The CDR3 DNA reads as TGCAGCGTTAAGAGGAGCTCCTACAATGAGCAGTTCTTC. Its protein product is CSVKRSSYNEQFF.

This clonotype was seen at least ten times. This chain links TRBV7-2 with TRBJ1-1; D unresolved. The CDR3 totals 13 residues. The germline CDR1 and CDR2 sequences are SGHTA and FQGNSA. The V end lost 6 bases, the J end lost 0 bases, and 8 bases lay between the germline ends. CDR3 sequence: CASSPWMNTEAFF. For the CDR3, the DNA is TGTGCCAGCAGTCCGTGGATGAACACTGAAGCTTTCTTT. The variable domain in full, completed from reference TRBV7-2 and TRBJ1-1, reads GAGVSQSPSNKVTEKGKDVELRCDPISGHTALYWYRQSLGQGLEFLIYFQGNSAPDKSGLPSDRFSAERTGGSVSTLTIQRTQQEDSAVYLCASSPWMNTEAFFGQGTRLTVV.

The chain links TRBV20-1 to TRBJ2-5; no clear D gene. Germline V gene data show CDR1 as DFQATT and CDR2 as SNEGSKA (reference sequence). V was clipped by 0 bases and J by 7 bases, with 9 bases between them. There are 12 residues in the CDR3. The CDR3 reads CSARDDGVTQYF. CDR3 DNA sequence: TGCAGTGCTAGAGATGACGGCGTGACCCAGTACTTC.

This clonotype was recorded at least ten times. One end of the junction fails to match germline, which may point to a read error. V is TRBV7-2 and J is TRBJ2-1, with 8 bases lining up with TRBD2. This CDR3 spans 12 amino acids. Germline-derived CDR1 and CDR2 are SGHTA and FQGNSA. Written as DNA, the CDR3 is TGTGCCAGCTCCCCCCGGCGGGGGGATCCTAGCTTC. This codes for CASSPRRGDPSF.

Only a few counts were recorded for this clonotype. V and J are TRBV2 and TRBJ2-2; possible D gene TRBD2, 6 bases. The CDR3 is made up of 14 amino acids. Germline V gene data show CDR1 as SNHLY and CDR2 as FYNNEI. Trimming shortened V by 4 bases and J by 4 bases, and 10 bases separated the two germline ends. CDR3: CASSVEGTTGELFF. In nucleotides, the CDR3 is TGTGCCAGCAGTGTGGAGGGTACCACCGGGGAGCTGTTTTTT.

This chain uses TRBV20-1 with TRBJ1-4; weak D call: TRBD1 (5 bases). Germline V gives CDR1 DFQATT, CDR2 SNEGSKA (reference sequence). Between the trimmed V and J ends, which lost 3 bases and 8 bases, there was a span of 10 bases. There are 12 residues in the CDR3. In DNA, the CDR3 is TGCAGTGCTAGGAAAAGGGGCGAAAAACTGTTTTTT. Protein: CSARKRGEKLFF.